Shown below are 16 T cell receptor beta chains from a single sample sequenced in a study of human T cells and chemical hapten exposure. TCRdb re-called the RACE reads with MiXCR, one entry per CDR3 protein. The table shows 80,000 to 95,000 distinct CDR3 sequences, with around 9.5% occurring only once. Stated time point: pre-sensitization, week 0. Specified treatment: therapeutic diphenylcyclopropenone sensitization with weekly scalp DPC. Sequencing used whole blood, obtained in connection with sensitization to the hapten diphenylcyclopropenone (DPC). All receptors come from a middle-aged woman with alopecia areata. Some clones in this sample may be carry-over from other donors' samples.

This clonotype appeared many times. The rearrangement joins TRBV11-2 to TRBJ2-7; no firm D call. CDR3 length: 15 amino acids. The V gene's germline CDR1 is SGHAT and CDR2 FQNNGV. V was clipped by 4 bases and J by 4 bases, with 17 bases between them. CDR3 nucleotide sequence: TGTGCCAGCAGCTCCCTCCGGGCGGCCCTTTACGAGCAGTACTTC. This sequence encodes CASSSLRAALYEQYF. The whole variable domain, filled in from reference TRBV11-2 and TRBJ2-7, reads EAGVAQSPRYKIIEKRQSVAFWCNPISGHATLYWYQQILGQGPKLLIQFQNNGVVDDSQLPKDRFSAERLKGVDSTLKIQPAKLEDSAVYLCASSSLRAALYEQYFGPGTRLTVT.

This clonotype appeared a few times. CDR3 loop: CASSLRAGGRNGELFF. The DNA of the CDR3 is TGTGCCAGCAGTTTAAGGGCAGGGGGCAGGAACGGGGAGCTGTTTTTT. The gene calls are TRBV12-3 or TRBV12-4 and TRBJ2-2; 8 positions match TRBD1. Trimming cost V 2 bases and J 7 bases; bases outside gene matches: 9. The length of the CDR3 is 16 residues.

A few counts support this clonotype. This sequence joins TRBV11-2 and TRBJ1-4; D remains unclear. The CDR3 sequence is 14 residues long. Germline loops: CDR1 SGHAT, CDR2 FQNNGV. Trimming shortened V by 3 bases and J by 4 bases, and 9 bases separated the two germline ends. The CDR3 DNA follows: TGTGCCAGCAGCTTTTTAACAGTTAATGAAAAACTGTTTTTT. Amino acid sequence: CASSFLTVNEKLFF.

V is TRBV3-1 and J is TRBJ2-1; D is perhaps TRBD2 (5 bases). V was clipped by 4 bases and J by 2 bases, with 9 bases between them. The CDR3 consists of 14 residues. Germline-derived CDR1 and CDR2 are LGHDT and YNNKEL (reference sequence). The CDR3 bases are TGTGCCAGCAGCCTCCGGACTGCCTACAATGAGCAGTTCTTC. It yields the protein CASSLRTAYNEQFF.

The chain is built from TRBV6-1 and TRBJ1-2; D ambiguous. The germline gives CDR1 MNHNS, CDR2 SASEGT. The germline V and J ends were trimmed by 0 bases and 4 bases, with 9 bases remaining between them. This CDR3 has 14 amino acids. CDR3 residues: CASSEARQSYGYTF. In DNA form, the CDR3 reads TGTGCCAGCAGTGAAGCTAGGCAGAGCTATGGCTACACCTTC.

This chain links TRBV20-1 with TRBJ2-7, with 7 bases lining up with TRBD2. The CDR3 is 16 residues long. The germline gives CDR1 DFQATT, CDR2 SNEGSKA (reference sequence). The junction had 10 bases not matched to a gene; V was cut back by 0 bases and J by 2 bases. CDR3 in DNA: TGCAGTGCTAGAGATGTCCGTCTCGGACTAGCCTACGAGCAGTACTTC. Residues: CSARDVRLGLAYEQYF.

V is TRBV4-2 and J is TRBJ1-3, with D possibly TRBD1 on 6 matching bases. CDR1 LGHNA and CDR2 YNFKEQ come from the germline V gene. Trimming cost V 4 bases and J 4 bases, with 11 bases left between them. The CDR3 sequence is 14 residues long. The CDR3 DNA is TGTGCCAGCAGCCCCACAGGGCTAGGAAACACCATATATTTT. Translation: CASSPTGLGNTIYF.

This clonotype was picked up many times. The chain carries TRBV10-3 and TRBJ1-2, with TRBD1 identical over 10 bases. Germline CDR1 ENHRY, CDR2 SYGVKD. The CDR3 is 17 amino acids. V was pared by 5 bases and J by 1 base, with 10 bases of the junction left unmatched. CDR3 loop: CAISTGQGGTYNYGYTF. In nucleotides, the CDR3 is TGTGCCATCAGTACTGGACAGGGGGGGACTTATAACTATGGCTACACCTTC.

The chain couples TRBV12-3 or TRBV12-4 to TRBJ2-1; perhaps TRBD1 as D (5 bases). This CDR3 has 13 amino acids. The ends were cut back, 7 bases at V and 8 bases at J, with 15 bases in the middle. The CDR3 DNA reads as TGTGCCAGCATCAGGCCAGGGTTCCATGAGCAGTTCTTC. It yields the protein CASIRPGFHEQFF.

The chain has TRBV6-6 and TRBJ2-7; a weak D match, TRBD1 (6 bases). The CDR3 is 13 amino acids. Trimming took 6 bases from V and 5 from J, leaving 14 bases between them. Germline assignment: CDR1 MNHNY and CDR2 SVGAGI (reference sequence). CDR3 DNA sequence: TGTGCCAGCAGCTCCAACACAGGGAACGAGCAGTACTTC. Amino acid sequence: CASSSNTGNEQYF.

This clonotype was recorded a few times. The chain employs TRBV7-9 and TRBJ2-7; D is unclear. CDR1 and CDR2 (germline): SEHNR, FQNEAQ (reference sequence). Trimming shortened V by 0 bases and J by 8 bases, and 8 bases separated the two germline ends. This CDR3 has 12 amino acids. The CDR3 sequence: CASSLAGSKQYF. Written as DNA, the CDR3 is TGTGCCAGCAGCTTAGCTGGGTCGAAGCAGTACTTC.

This clonotype showed up just a few times. J is TRBJ2-3 and V is TRBV20-1; no reliable D call. Trimming stripped 4 bases from V and 6 bases from J, with 11 bases between. Germline values: CDR1 DFQATT, CDR2 SNEGSKA (reference sequence). CDR3 size: 12 residues. CDR3 DNA sequence: TGCAGTGCTACCCCACGGCGGGATACGCAGTATTTT. Residues: CSATPRRDTQYF.

This clonotype was seen ten or more times. This chain links TRBV7-2 with TRBJ1-1; D uncertain. V shed 2 bases and J shed 7 bases, with 11 bases lying between them. CDR3 length equals 13 residues. Germline lookup yields CDR1 SGHTA and CDR2 FQGNSA. CDR3 sequence: CASSLFTRNEAFF. CDR3 sequence (DNA): TGTGCCAGCAGCTTATTCACTCGTAATGAAGCTTTCTTT. The full variable domain, rest sourced from reference TRBV7-2 and TRBJ1-1, is GAGVSQSPSNKVTEKGKDVELRCDPISGHTALYWYRQSLGQGLEFLIYFQGNSAPDKSGLPSDRFSAERTGGSVSTLTIQRTQQEDSAVYLCASSLFTRNEAFFGQGTRLTVV.

The chain carries TRBV12-3 or TRBV12-4 and TRBJ1-5, with D possibly TRBD1 on 5 matching bases. There are 15 residues in the CDR3. V lost 6 bases to trimming and J lost 0 bases, with 12 bases between them. In nucleotides, the CDR3 is TGTGCCAGCAGACTGGGGCAGAATAGCAATCAGCCCCAGCATTTT. This codes for CASRLGQNSNQPQHF.

The rearrangement links TRBV19 to TRBJ1-1; TRBD1 aligns across 8 bases. V trimming: 10 bases; J trimming: 1 base; junction bases outside the gene matches: 11. Looked up from germline, CDR1 is LNHDA and CDR2 is SQIVND (reference sequence). The CDR3 consists of 15 residues. This CDR3 is CATRDRGTRNTEAFF. Here the CDR3 DNA reads TGTGCCACCCGAGACAGGGGTACGAGGAACACTGAAGCTTTCTTT. Supplemented by reference TRBV19 and TRBJ1-1, the full variable domain reads DGGITQSPKYLFRKEGQNVTLSCEQNLNHDAMYWYRQDPGQGLRLIYYSQIVNDFQKGDIAEGYSVSREKKESFPLTVTSAQKNPTAFYLCATRDRGTRNTEAFFGQGTRLTVV.

CDR3 nucleotides: TGCAGCGCGGGATCCGGGACAGGCTCCTACGAGCAGTACTTC. This sequence encodes CSAGSGTGSYEQYF. V and J are TRBV29-1 and TRBJ2-7; 8 nucleotides line up with TRBD1. J lost 0 bases, V lost 7 bases, and 8 bases had no gene match. The length of the CDR3 is 14 residues. Germline V lookup: CDR1 SQVTM, CDR2 ANQGSEA.